This TCR beta chain was observed in a study of T cells after yellow fever vaccination. Study in general: Researchers used SMART-Seq v4 Ultra Low Input to prepare fractions that had low cell numbers. Findings and caveats of the study: From the bulk population, abundant clonotypes could contaminate and appear within FACS-sorted repertoires.

This clonotype has ten or more counts. The antigen is not known. TCRdb re-called the 5' RACE reads through MiXCR, storing one row per CDR3 protein. The table lists around 310,000 distinct CDR3 sequences, roughly 4.3% of them singletons. The CDR3 has 15 amino acids. V dropped 0 bases and J dropped 6 bases, with 12 bases sitting between them. CDR1 is MGHRA and CDR2 is YSYEKL in the germline V gene. The receptor's source is a man aged 18 to 35 who received the YFV17D yellow fever vaccine. The V and J genes are TRBV4-1 and TRBJ2-1; maybe TRBD2 (5 bases). The starting material was PBMCs, obtained 15 days after the yellow fever booster vaccination. This chain's CDR3 is CASSQESARVNEQFF. The CDR3 DNA follows: TGCGCCAGCAGCCAAGAGTCGGCGAGGGTCAATGAGCAGTTCTTC.